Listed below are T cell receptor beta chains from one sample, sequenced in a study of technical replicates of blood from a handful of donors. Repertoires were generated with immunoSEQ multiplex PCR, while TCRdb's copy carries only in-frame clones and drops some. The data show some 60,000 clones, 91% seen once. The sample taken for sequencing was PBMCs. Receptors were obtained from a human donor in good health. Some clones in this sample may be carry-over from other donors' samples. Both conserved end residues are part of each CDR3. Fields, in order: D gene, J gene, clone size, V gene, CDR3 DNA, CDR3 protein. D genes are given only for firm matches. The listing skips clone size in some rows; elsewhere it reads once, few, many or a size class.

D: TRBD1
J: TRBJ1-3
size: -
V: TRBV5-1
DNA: TGCGCCAGCACCGACAGGGGGCCTGGAAACACCATATATTTT
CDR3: CASTDRGPGNTIYF

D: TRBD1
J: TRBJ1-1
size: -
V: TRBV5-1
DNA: TGCGCCAGCAGCAGGCCGACAGGGGAAGTCACTGAAGCTTTCTTT
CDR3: CASSRPTGEVTEAFF

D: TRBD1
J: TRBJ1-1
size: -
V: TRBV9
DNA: TGTGCCAGCAGCCCCAGACAGGGTAACACTGAAGCTTTCTTT
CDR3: CASSPRQGNTEAFF

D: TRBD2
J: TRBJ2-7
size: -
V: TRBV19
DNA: TGTGCCAGTAGTTTCGGCGGGGGATCCTACGAGCAGTACTTC
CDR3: CASSFGGGSYEQYF

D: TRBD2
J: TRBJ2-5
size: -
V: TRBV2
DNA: TGTGCCAGCAGTGTAGCTAGCGGGTCCCCAGGGGACCAGTACTTC
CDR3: CASSVASGSPGDQYF

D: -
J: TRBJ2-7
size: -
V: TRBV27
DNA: TGTGCCAGCAGTTTACTCCTTAAAGGGGGGGTCATCTACGAGCAGTACTTC
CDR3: CASSLLLKGGVIYEQYF

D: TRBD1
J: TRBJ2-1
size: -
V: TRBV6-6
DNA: TGTGCCAGCAGATCAGACAGGGTGTCCTACAATGAGCAGTTCTTC
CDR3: CASRSDRVSYNEQFF

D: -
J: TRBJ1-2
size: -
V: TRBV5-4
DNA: TGTGCCAGCAGCAGTCGACTATTGAACTATGGCTACACCTTC
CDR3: CASSSRLLNYGYTF

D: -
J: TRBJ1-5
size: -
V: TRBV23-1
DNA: TGCGCCAGCAGTCAATCGGGCAGATCAAATCAGCCCCAGCATTTT
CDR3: CASSQSGRSNQPQHF

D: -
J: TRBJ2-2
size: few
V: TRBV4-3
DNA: TGCGCCAGCAGCCAAGATCACCAGGGATCCGGGGAGCTGTTTTTT
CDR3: CASSQDHQGSGELFF

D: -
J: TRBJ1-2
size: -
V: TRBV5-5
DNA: TGTGCCAGCAGCTTGGCCCCGGACACCAGAAACTATGGCTACACCTTC
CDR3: CASSLAPDTRNYGYTF

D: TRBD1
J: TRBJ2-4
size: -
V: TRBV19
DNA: TGTGCCAGTAGTACTAGGACAGGGGTTAACATTCAGTACTTC
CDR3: CASSTRTGVNIQYF

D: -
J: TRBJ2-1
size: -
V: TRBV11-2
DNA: TGTGCCAGCACTCGACTGACCGAGCAGTTCTTC
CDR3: CASTRLTEQFF

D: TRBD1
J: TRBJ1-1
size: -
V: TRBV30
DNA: TGTGCCTGGAGTGTAGGGGACAGGGATGTAACTGAAGCTTTCTTT
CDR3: CAWSVGDRDVTEAFF

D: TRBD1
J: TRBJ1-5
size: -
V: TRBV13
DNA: TGTGCCAGCAGCATTGACAGGGATTCGCCCCAGCATTTT
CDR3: CASSIDRDSPQHF

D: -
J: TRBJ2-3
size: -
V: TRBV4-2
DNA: TGTGCCAGCAGCGCCAGTGGGGTGGGGAGTCCAGATACGCAGTATTTT
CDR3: CASSASGVGSPDTQYF

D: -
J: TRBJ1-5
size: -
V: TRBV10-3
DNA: TGTGCCATCAGTTTAGAAGGCAATCAGCCCCAGCATTTT
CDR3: CAISLEGNQPQHF

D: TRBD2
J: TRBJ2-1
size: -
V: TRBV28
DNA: TGTGCCAGCTGGGCATCGGGACTACAGTTCTTC
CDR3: CASWASGLQFF

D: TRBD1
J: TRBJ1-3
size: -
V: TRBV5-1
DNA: TGCGCCAGCAGCTTGGGGACAGGGCGAGGAAACACCATATATTTT
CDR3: CASSLGTGRGNTIYF

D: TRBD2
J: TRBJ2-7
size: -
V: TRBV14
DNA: TGTGCCAGCAGCCTTAGACTAGCGGGGGGCCACGAGCAGTACTTC
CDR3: CASSLRLAGGHEQYF

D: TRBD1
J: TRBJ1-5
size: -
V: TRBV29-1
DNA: TGCAGCGTTGGCGGGACAGGGGTCAGTCAGCCCCAGCATTTT
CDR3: CSVGGTGVSQPQHF

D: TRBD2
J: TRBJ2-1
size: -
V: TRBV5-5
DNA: TGTGCCAGCAGCCCCCTGGGAGGGCAGGGCAATGAGCAGTTCTTC
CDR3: CASSPLGGQGNEQFF

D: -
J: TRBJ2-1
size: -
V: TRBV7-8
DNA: TGTGCCAGCAGCTTAGCGAGACTACCCAATGAGCAGTTCTTC
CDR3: CASSLARLPNEQFF

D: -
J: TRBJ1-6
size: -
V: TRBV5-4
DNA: TGTGCCAGCAGCTTGGTCACAGGGAAAAATTCACCCCTCCACTTT
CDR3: CASSLVTGKNSPLHF

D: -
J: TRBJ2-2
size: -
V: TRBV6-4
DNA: TGTGCCAGCAGTGACGGGACTAACACCGGGGAGCTGTTTTTT
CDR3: CASSDGTNTGELFF

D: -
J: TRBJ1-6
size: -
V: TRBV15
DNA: TGTGCCACCAGCAGAGGCACAGGCGCCTCACCCCTCCACTTT
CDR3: CATSRGTGASPLHF

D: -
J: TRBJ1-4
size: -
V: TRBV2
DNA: TGTGCCAGCAGTGACAGACAAACTAATGAAAAACTGTTTTTT
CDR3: CASSDRQTNEKLFF

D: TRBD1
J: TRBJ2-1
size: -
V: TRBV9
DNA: TGTGCCAGCAGCGGAGACAGGGAGATTCACAATGAGCAGTTCTTC
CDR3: CASSGDREIHNEQFF

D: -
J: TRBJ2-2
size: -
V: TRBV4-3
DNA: TGCGCCAGCAGCCAAGATAGAACCGGGGAGCTGTTTTTT
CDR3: CASSQDRTGELFF

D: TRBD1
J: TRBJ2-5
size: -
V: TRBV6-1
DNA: TGTGCCAGCAGTGGCGAGGGGGCAATAGGGGAGACCCAGTACTTC
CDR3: CASSGEGAIGETQYF

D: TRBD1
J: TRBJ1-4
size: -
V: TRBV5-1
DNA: TGCGCCAGCAGCGGAGGGACAGGAGCAACTAATGAAAAACTGTTTTTT
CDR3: CASSGGTGATNEKLFF

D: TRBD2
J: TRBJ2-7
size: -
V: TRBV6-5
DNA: TGTGCCAGCAGTTACTCGTCACTAGCGGGTTCCGAGCAGTACTTC
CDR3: CASSYSSLAGSEQYF

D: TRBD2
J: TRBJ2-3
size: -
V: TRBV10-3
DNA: TGTGCCATCAGACGAGCGGGGGTTGACACAGATACGCAGTATTTT
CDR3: CAIRRAGVDTDTQYF

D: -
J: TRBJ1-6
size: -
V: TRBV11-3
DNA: TGTGCCAGCAGCTCAGCCGGGGGTTCACCCCTCCACTTT
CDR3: CASSSAGGSPLHF

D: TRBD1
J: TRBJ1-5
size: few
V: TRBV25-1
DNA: TGTGCCAGCAGTGGGGACAGGGGGCAGGATGGCAATCAGCCCCAGCATTTT
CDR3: CASSGDRGQDGNQPQHF

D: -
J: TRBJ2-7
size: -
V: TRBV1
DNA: TGCACCAGCAGGCCGGACGTGGGACTAGCGGGAGTGCGATACTACGAGCAGTACTTC
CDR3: CTSRPDVGLAGVRYYEQYF